This T cell receptor (beta chain) was documented in a study of cytomegalovirus exposure and HLA in healthy donors. This clone was observed a handful of times. The CDR3 is made up of 14 amino acids. Germline V gives CDR1 MNHEY, CDR2 SMNVEV (reference sequence). V was pared by 4 bases and J by 3 bases, with 5 bases of the junction left unmatched. 60 Vbeta and 13 Jbeta primers were used in PCR. Libraries were prepared by immunoSEQ multiplex PCR; TCRdb keeps only in-frame clonotypes and omits some of them. The sample consists of about 190,000 clones, approximately 81% of them appearing once. The chain is built from TRBV27 and TRBJ2-7; 8 nucleotides align to TRBD1. The receptor comes from a woman younger than 35 in good health and CMV-seropositive. The sample taken for sequencing was PBMCs. CDR3 loop: CASSSGQGLYEQYF. The CDR3 DNA is TGTGCCAGCAGTTCCGGACAGGGTCTCTACGAGCAGTACTTC.